This T cell receptor (beta chain) was found in a study of CD8 T cells in Susac syndrome. TEMRA cells were enriched by FACS, while CD8+ and CD4+ T cells were obtained through a negative isolation that was performed magnetically. Random hexamers primed reverse transcription of about 0.5 to 1 ug RNA. From the immunoSEQ multiplex PCR reads, TCRdb called clonotypes with MiXCR, one entry per CDR3 protein. The sample consists of about 120,000 distinct CDR3 sequences, 90% to 95% of them appearing once. The length of the CDR3 is 14 residues. Germline V CDR1 and CDR2: MNHEY, SMNVEV (reference sequence). V was shortened by 5 bases and J by 2 bases, with 11 bases between the two germline ends.

The sequence derives from a human donor in good health. The chain has TRBV27 and TRBJ2-3; D not resolved. Specimen: CD4+ T cells from PBMCs. The chain's CDR3 is CASSQDQVTDTQYF. The CDR3, as DNA: TGTGCCAGCAGTCAAGATCAGGTCACAGATACGCAGTATTTT.